These T cell receptor beta chains were read from a single sample in a study of OX40 agonist ivuxolimab in advanced cancers. TCRdb's table, derived via immunoSEQ multiplex PCR, lists solely in-frame clones and lacks some. The table shows tens of thousands of clones, with more than 70% occurring only once. The sequencing here drew on CD4+ or CD8+ T cells sorted from blood, taken in a trial of the OX40 agonist ivuxolimab. Every receptor here comes from an adult with an advanced solid tumor such as melanoma, head and neck, liver or kidney cancer. The CDR3 runs from the conserved cysteine through the conserved F or W. The D gene is left open where the match is weak. Clone size is stated in some rows and not others, as once, few, many or a class when expanded.

J gene: TRBJ2-5
D gene: NA
V gene: TRBV18
clone size: NA
CDR3 protein: CASSPPVLETQYF
CDR3 DNA: TGTGCCAGCTCACCACCTGTCCTGGAGACCCAGTACTTC

J gene: TRBJ1-4
D gene: NA
V gene: TRBV2
clone size: NA
CDR3 protein: CASRWGRDSEKLFF
CDR3 DNA: TGTGCCAGCCGTTGGGGCAGGGATAGCGAAAAACTGTTTTTT

J gene: TRBJ2-7
D gene: NA
V gene: TRBV28
clone size: NA
CDR3 protein: CASSLRAGATYEQYF
CDR3 DNA: TGTGCCAGCAGTTTAAGGGCAGGGGCTACCTACGAGCAGTACTTC

J gene: TRBJ2-3
D gene: NA
V gene: TRBV27
clone size: NA
CDR3 protein: CASSLRRFTDTQYF
CDR3 DNA: TGTGCCAGCAGTTTAAGGCGGTTCACAGATACGCAGTATTTT

J gene: TRBJ2-7
D gene: NA
V gene: TRBV5-1
clone size: NA
CDR3 protein: CASSLYGGSYEQYF
CDR3 DNA: TGCGCCAGCAGCTTGTACGGGGGCTCCTACGAGCAGTACTTC

J gene: TRBJ2-7
D gene: NA
V gene: TRBV7-2
clone size: NA
CDR3 protein: CASSPYVLWSYEQYF
CDR3 DNA: TGTGCCAGCAGCCCATACGTCCTCTGGAGCTACGAGCAGTACTTC

J gene: TRBJ1-3
D gene: NA
V gene: TRBV20-1
clone size: NA
CDR3 protein: CSARGGNTIYF
CDR3 DNA: TGCAGTGCTAGAGGAGGAAACACCATATATTTT

J gene: TRBJ1-1
D gene: NA
V gene: TRBV18
clone size: NA
CDR3 protein: CASSPGTPGMNTEAFF
CDR3 DNA: TGTGCCAGCTCACCCGGGACCCCAGGGATGAACACTGAAGCTTTCTTT

J gene: TRBJ1-4
D gene: TRBD1
V gene: TRBV5-1
clone size: NA
CDR3 protein: CASSFQGADEKLFF
CDR3 DNA: TGCGCCAGCAGCTTCCAGGGGGCGGATGAAAAACTGTTTTTT

J gene: TRBJ1-1
D gene: NA
V gene: TRBV6-1
clone size: NA
CDR3 protein: CASLSGFFNTEAFF
CDR3 DNA: TGTGCCAGCTTATCAGGGTTTTTCAACACTGAAGCTTTCTTT

J gene: TRBJ2-7
D gene: TRBD1
V gene: TRBV15
clone size: NA
CDR3 protein: CATSRGGQGFGEQYF
CDR3 DNA: TGTGCCACCAGCAGGGGGGGACAGGGGTTTGGCGAGCAGTACTTC

J gene: TRBJ2-7
D gene: NA
V gene: TRBV7-9
clone size: NA
CDR3 protein: CASSLLAGSYAQYF
CDR3 DNA: TGTGCCAGCAGCTTATTGGCAGGTAGCTACGCGCAGTACTTC

J gene: TRBJ1-1
D gene: NA
V gene: TRBV5-1
clone size: NA
CDR3 protein: CASSLGNTANAEAFF
CDR3 DNA: TGCGCCAGCAGCTTGGGCAACACAGCGAACGCTGAAGCTTTCTTT

J gene: TRBJ1-1
D gene: NA
V gene: TRBV6-5
clone size: NA
CDR3 protein: CASFAAMNTEAFF
CDR3 DNA: TGTGCCAGTTTTGCAGCGATGAACACTGAAGCTTTCTTT

J gene: TRBJ2-5
D gene: NA
V gene: TRBV19
clone size: once
CDR3 protein: CASTPSQGTQTQYF
CDR3 DNA: TGTGCCAGTACCCCGAGCCAGGGCACACAGACCCAGTACTTC

J gene: TRBJ2-2
D gene: NA
V gene: TRBV11-2
clone size: NA
CDR3 protein: CASRRANPGRNIGELFF
CDR3 DNA: TGTGCCAGCAGAAGGGCCAACCCCGGCCGCAACATCGGGGAGCTGTTTTTT

J gene: TRBJ2-1
D gene: NA
V gene: TRBV7-9
clone size: NA
CDR3 protein: CASSFAGTPPYNEQFF
CDR3 DNA: TGTGCCAGCAGCTTCGCCGGGACGCCCCCCTACAATGAGCAGTTCTTC

J gene: TRBJ1-5
D gene: NA
V gene: TRBV19
clone size: large
CDR3 protein: CASRQDQRAYNQPQHF
CDR3 DNA: TGTGCCAGTAGACAAGATCAGAGAGCGTACAATCAGCCCCAGCATTTT

J gene: TRBJ2-5
D gene: NA
V gene: TRBV6-1
clone size: NA
CDR3 protein: CASSKLDRMGGTQYF
CDR3 DNA: TGTGCCAGCAGCAAACTGGACAGAATGGGAGGGACCCAGTACTTC

J gene: TRBJ2-3
D gene: NA
V gene: TRBV5-5
clone size: once
CDR3 protein: CASSLAATGDTQYF
CDR3 DNA: TGTGCCAGCAGCTTGGCCGCCACAGGGGATACGCAGTATTTT

J gene: TRBJ2-7
D gene: TRBD1
V gene: TRBV28
clone size: NA
CDR3 protein: CASSRQGVGSYEQYF
CDR3 DNA: TGTGCCAGCAGTAGACAGGGGGTAGGCTCCTACGAGCAGTACTTC

J gene: TRBJ2-7
D gene: NA
V gene: TRBV30
clone size: once
CDR3 protein: CAWSAGGSRYEQYF
CDR3 DNA: TGTGCCTGGAGTGCTGGCGGCTCCCGCTACGAGCAGTACTTC

J gene: TRBJ2-7
D gene: TRBD2
V gene: TRBV7-9
clone size: NA
CDR3 protein: CASSLAPGLAGNEQYF
CDR3 DNA: TGTGCCAGCAGCTTAGCGCCGGGACTAGCGGGGAACGAGCAGTACTTC